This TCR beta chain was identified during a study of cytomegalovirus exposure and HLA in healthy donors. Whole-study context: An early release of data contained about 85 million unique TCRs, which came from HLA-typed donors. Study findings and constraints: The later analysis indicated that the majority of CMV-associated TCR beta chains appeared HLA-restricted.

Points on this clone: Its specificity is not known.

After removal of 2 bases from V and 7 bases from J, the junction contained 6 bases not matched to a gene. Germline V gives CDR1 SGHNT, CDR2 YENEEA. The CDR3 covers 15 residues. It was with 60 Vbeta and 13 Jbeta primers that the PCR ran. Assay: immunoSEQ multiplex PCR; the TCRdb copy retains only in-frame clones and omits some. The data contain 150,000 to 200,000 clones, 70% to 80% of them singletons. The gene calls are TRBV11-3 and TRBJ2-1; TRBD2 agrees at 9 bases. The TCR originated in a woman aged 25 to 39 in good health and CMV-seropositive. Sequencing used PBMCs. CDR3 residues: CASSLTLAGMNEQFF. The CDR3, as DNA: TGTGCCAGCAGCTTAACTCTAGCGGGAATGAATGAGCAGTTCTTC.